This T cell receptor (beta chain) was documented in a study of shared clonotypes between healthy human individuals. Study at large: In total, the donors were a couple of women and three men aged 18 to 49.

Remarks on this clone: Within the sample, other DNA sequences also encode this same CDR3.

Clones were read by immunoSEQ multiplex PCR, and TCRdb kept only the in-frame ones, dropping some. The repertoire consists of approximately 320,000 clones, with 80% to 90% occurring once and the leading ten covering 15% to 20%. The CDR3 is made up of 12 amino acids. CDR1 is SEHNR and CDR2 is FQNEAQ in the germline V gene (reference sequence). Trimming removed 6 bases at V and 8 bases at J, with 13 bases between. The rearrangement links TRBV7-9 to TRBJ1-2; the D gene is possibly TRBD1 (6 bases). Sequencing was carried out using memory CD8+ T cells sorted from blood. The subset was: CD45RO+ cells pooled with CCR7-negative TemRA cells. The clonotype was recovered from a man between 18 and 29 years old in good health. As DNA, the CDR3 is TGTGCCAGCAGTTTATACAGGGACGGCTACACCTTC. Encoded protein: CASSLYRDGYTF.